These 13 T cell receptor beta chains were all obtained from the same sample, sequenced in a study of blood T cell repertoires in COVID-19. Profiling relied on immunoSEQ multiplex PCR, and the TCRdb table lists in-frame clones only, not all of them. The repertoire holds 300,000 or so clones, with 85% to 90% as singletons. Sequenced material: peripheral blood. These receptors came from a woman in her thirties or forties with acute or convalescent COVID-19.

The chain carries TRBV7-2 and TRBJ2-7; 12 bases align to TRBD2. This CDR3 comprises 15 residues. Germline V gene sequence: CDR1 SGHTA, CDR2 FQGNSA. With V trimmed by 2 bases and J by 2 bases, 1 base remained unmatched. The CDR3 nucleotides are TGTGCCAGCAGCTTACTAGCGGGGGGGACCTACGAGCAGTACGTC. This translates into CASSLLAGGTYEQYV.

The count of this clone is one. The chain links TRBV6-1 to TRBJ1-3; D remains ambiguous. The V gene's germline CDR1 is MNHNS and CDR2 SASEGT. Trimming took off 2 bases at V and 2 bases at J, with 13 bases between the two ends. The CDR3 extends over 16 amino acids. The CDR3 region has the DNA TGTGCCAGCAGTGAAACGAGGGCCGTGCCTGGAAACACCATATATTTT. Translated: CASSETRAVPGNTIYF.

In this sample, this clone turned up once. V and J are TRBV7-8 and TRBJ1-1; perhaps TRBD1 as D (6 bases). The ends were cut back, 10 bases at V and 1 base at J, with 31 bases in the middle. Germline V gene lookup returns CDR1 SGHVS and CDR2 FQNEAQ. This CDR3 has 19 amino acids. CDR3 bases: TGTGCCACTACACTTAGGAACAGGGCAAAACCTACCGAGAACACTGAAGCTTTCTTT. It translates to CATTLRNRAKPTENTEAFF.

The chain links TRBV6-6 to TRBJ1-4; D is perhaps TRBD1 (6 bases). The V end was cut by 3 bases, the J end by 4 bases, with 12 bases between. CDR1 is MNHNY, CDR2 SVGAGI, per germline (reference sequence). The CDR3 spans 15 residues. The chain's CDR3 is CASSYVSRGNEKLFF. The CDR3 nucleotides read TGTGCCAGCAGTTATGTTTCCAGGGGTAATGAAAAACTGTTTTTT.

The chain employs TRBV5-1 and TRBJ1-1; 11 nucleotides agree with TRBD1. J lost 5 bases, V lost 6 bases, and 6 bases had no gene match. The CDR3 is made up of 14 amino acids. Germline V gene data show CDR1 as SGHRS and CDR2 as YFSETQ. The CDR3 nucleotides are TGCGCCAGCACCACCGGGACAGGGGGAACTGAAGCTTTCTTT. Translated: CASTTGTGGTEAFF.

The chain joins TRBV3-1 (or the pseudogene TRBV3-2) to TRBJ1-2; D call uncertain. The CDR3 sequence is 13 residues long. V lost 3 bases, J lost 8 bases, and 13 bases lay in between. The germline gives CDR1 LGHDT, CDR2 YNNKEL (reference sequence). The CDR3, as DNA: TGTGCCAGCAGCCATATCGTCTCGGGGGGCTACACCTTC. It specifies CASSHIVSGGYTF.

The chain uses TRBV6-5 and TRBJ1-1, with 8 bases identical to TRBD1. This CDR3 is built from 13 residues. Germline CDR1 MNHEY, CDR2 SVGAGI. Unmatched junction bases numbered 6, after V lost 9 bases and J lost 3 bases. The CDR3 region has the DNA TGTGCCAGTCGACAGGGGTCAGACACTGAAGCTTTCTTT. Protein sequence: CASRQGSDTEAFF.

The J gene is TRBJ2-2, the V gene TRBV9; possible D gene TRBD1, 6 bases. V lost 4 bases, J lost 0 bases, and 13 bases lay in between. The germline gives CDR1 SGDLS, CDR2 YYNGEE. This CDR3 spans 16 amino acids. For the CDR3, the DNA is TGTGCCAGCAGCCCTACTGGGACAACGAACACCGGGGAGCTGTTTTTT. Protein product: CASSPTGTTNTGELFF.

This sequence joins TRBV3-1 (or the pseudogene TRBV3-2) and TRBJ2-5; perhaps TRBD1 as D (5 bases). Trimming took 0 bases from V and 4 from J, leaving 12 bases between them. The CDR3 runs 15 residues. The V gene's germline CDR1 is LGHDT and CDR2 YNNKEL (reference sequence). The CDR3: CASSQDHRTLETQYF. For the CDR3, the DNA is TGTGCCAGCAGCCAAGATCACAGGACCCTAGAGACCCAGTACTTC.

This sequence joins TRBV27 and TRBJ2-3; 14 bases are shared with TRBD2. Germline trimming cut 8 bases from V and 7 bases from J; bases unmatched to any gene: 17. Germline-derived CDR1 and CDR2 are MNHEY and SMNVEV (reference sequence). The length of the CDR3 is 18 residues. The CDR3 DNA reads as TGTGCCAGCCGCTCCCCGATGACTAGCGGGGGGGCCGGGAATACGCAGTATTTT. Amino acid sequence: CASRSPMTSGGAGNTQYF.

The chain links TRBV10-1 to TRBJ2-1; weak D call: TRBD1 (6 bases). This CDR3 region has 16 residues. Per the germline V gene, CDR1 is WNHNN and CDR2 is SYGVQD (reference sequence). Trimming pared 3 bases from V and 0 bases from J, leaving 12 bases between. The CDR3 DNA sequence: TGCGCCAGCAGTGACTCAACAGGGAGCTCCTACAATGAGCAGTTCTTC. This gives the protein CASSDSTGSSYNEQFF.

The chain recombines TRBV12-3 or TRBV12-4 with TRBJ1-1, with D possibly matching TRBD1 (6 bases). V lost 6 bases to trimming and J lost 5 bases, with 13 bases between them. This CDR3 has 13 amino acids. CDR3 DNA sequence: TGTGCCAGCAGCTATAACAGGGTTACTGAAGCTTTCTTT. The encoded protein is CASSYNRVTEAFF.

The chain is built from TRBV5-1 and TRBJ1-1; the D is unclear. CDR3 length: 15 residues. Germline CDR1 and CDR2: SGHRS and YFSETQ. Trimming pared 4 bases from V and 5 bases from J, leaving 18 bases between. CDR3 loop: CASSPAAGRETEAFF. CDR3 nucleotides: TGCGCCAGCAGCCCGGCGGCGGGTAGAGAAACTGAAGCTTTCTTT.